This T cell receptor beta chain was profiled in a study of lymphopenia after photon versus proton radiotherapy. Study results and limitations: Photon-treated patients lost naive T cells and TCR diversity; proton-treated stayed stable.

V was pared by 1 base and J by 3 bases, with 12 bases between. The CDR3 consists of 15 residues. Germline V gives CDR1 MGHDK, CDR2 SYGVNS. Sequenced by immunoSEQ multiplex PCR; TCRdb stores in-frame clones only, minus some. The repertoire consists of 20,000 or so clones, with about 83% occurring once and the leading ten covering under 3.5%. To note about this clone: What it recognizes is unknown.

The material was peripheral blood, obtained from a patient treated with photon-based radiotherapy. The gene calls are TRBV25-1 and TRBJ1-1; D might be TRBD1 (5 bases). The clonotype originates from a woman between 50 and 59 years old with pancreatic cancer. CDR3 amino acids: CASSELRGMDTEAFF. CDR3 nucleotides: TGTGCCAGCAGTGAATTGAGGGGTATGGACACTGAAGCTTTCTTT.